The rows below give T cell receptor beta chains drawn from one sample of a study of T-cell memory formation after mild COVID-19. Each CDR3 protein gets one entry after TCRdb re-called the 5' RACE reads with MiXCR. The sample holds more than 250,000 distinct CDR3 sequences; roughly 15% are singletons and the top ten take approximately 25%. Sequencing was carried out using PBMCs or a T cell subset sorted from them (not recorded which). Receptor source: a man aged 18-30 years who had mild COVID-19 (a few samples of this study predate the infection). Cell type and time point are not known. Both conserved end residues are trimmed from each CDR3.

cdr3_aa v_call
ATSSPGLAGTSSYNEQF TRBV15
ASSLNPTGAGETQY TRBV7-3
ASFAGVFSTDTQY TRBV2
SVRLAGGQSSYNEQF TRBV29-1
ASRDPGGLLH TRBV2
ASSLGVGPRAEQF TRBV11-3
ASSFRQGWTEAF TRBV27
ASSPPRGILVDTQY TRBV5-6
SGRQANQPQH TRBV20-1
ASSFGIGAVTYEQY TRBV11-2
ASSGLDRETQY TRBV12-3/TRBV12-4
ASSSTSGGASDTQY TRBV7-2
ASSANLLGPYNEQF TRBV12-3/TRBV12-4
ASSGWTGEAGEAF TRBV5-1
ASSQGAGGRDTQY TRBV4-3
ASSYREQGAGEAF TRBV7-9
ASSNRDRGY TRBV6-1
SASGGQGVETQY TRBV20-1
ASSSEPLRRETQY TRBV5-1
ASSFWGGLAEQY TRBV7-9
ASSQGTATDTQY TRBV4-2
ASSESRTASGYT TRBV2